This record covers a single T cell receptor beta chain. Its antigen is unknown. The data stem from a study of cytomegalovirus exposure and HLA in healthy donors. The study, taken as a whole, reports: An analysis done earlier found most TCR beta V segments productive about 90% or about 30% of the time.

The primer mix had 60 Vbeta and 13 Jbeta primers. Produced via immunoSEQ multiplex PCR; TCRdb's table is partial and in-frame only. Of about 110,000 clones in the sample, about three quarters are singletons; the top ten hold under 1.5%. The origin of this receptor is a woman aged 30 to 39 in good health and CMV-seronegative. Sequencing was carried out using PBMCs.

CDR3 sequence: CASSLAGLAGGPGYNEQFF. In nucleotides, the CDR3 is TGCGCCAGCAGCTTGGCTGGACTAGCGGGAGGGCCCGGCTACAATGAGCAGTTCTTC. The chain has TRBV5-1 and TRBJ2-1, with 15 bases that match TRBD2. Germline loops: CDR1 SGHRS, CDR2 YFSETQ. The CDR3 loop spans 19 amino acids. V shed 0 bases and J 3 bases; nucleotides not matched to a gene: 7.